This T cell receptor (beta chain) was obtained from a study of cytomegalovirus exposure and HLA in healthy donors. The study, taken as a whole, reports: Previous analysis showed most TCR beta V segments were productive about 87% or about 30% of the time.

The table lists this clone with a few counts. Its antigen is currently unknown. 13 Jbeta primers and 60 Vbeta primers were used for the PCR. Libraries were prepared by immunoSEQ multiplex PCR; TCRdb keeps only in-frame clonotypes and omits some of them. The sample yields about 86,000 clones, around 80% seen once. Germline-derived CDR1 and CDR2 are MGHRA and YSYEKL. The CDR3 spans 16 residues. V lost 4 bases to trimming and J lost 3 bases; unmatched junction nucleotides: 4. The receptor was isolated from a male donor in good health and CMV-seropositive. The rearrangement joins TRBV4-1 to TRBJ2-2; TRBD2 agrees at 11 bases. The sample was PBMCs. CDR3 amino acids: CASSPTSGSHTGELFF. In nucleotides, the CDR3 is TGCGCCAGCAGCCCTACTAGCGGGAGTCACACCGGGGAGCTGTTTTTT.